The source of this T cell receptor (beta chain) is a study of cytomegalovirus exposure and HLA in healthy donors. Across the whole study: Within an early data release were around 87 million unique TCRs drawn from HLA-typed donors. Overall study findings and caveats: Many donors shared some public TCRs, even though most TCR sequences were rare.

The donors gave bone marrow, and they were healthy. On this clone: Its antigen remains unknown.

The PCR contained 60 Vbeta and 13 Jbeta primers. TCRdb keeps only in-frame clones here, not all; method: immunoSEQ multiplex PCR. The sample includes approximately 190,000 clones, around 86% of them seen just once. The sample consisted of PBMCs. This clonotype was sampled from a woman aged 18-35 years in good health and CMV-seronegative.

CDR3: CASSMEGLGYNSPLHF. CDR3 nucleotides: TGTGCCAGTAGCATGGAGGGGTTGGGGTATAATTCACCCCTCCACTTT. The J gene is TRBJ1-6, the V gene TRBV19; possibly TRBD1 for D (5 bases). CDR1 and CDR2 (germline): LNHDA, SQIVND (reference sequence). CDR3 length: 16 amino acids. The V end lost 6 bases, the J end lost 4 bases, and 16 bases lay between the germline ends.